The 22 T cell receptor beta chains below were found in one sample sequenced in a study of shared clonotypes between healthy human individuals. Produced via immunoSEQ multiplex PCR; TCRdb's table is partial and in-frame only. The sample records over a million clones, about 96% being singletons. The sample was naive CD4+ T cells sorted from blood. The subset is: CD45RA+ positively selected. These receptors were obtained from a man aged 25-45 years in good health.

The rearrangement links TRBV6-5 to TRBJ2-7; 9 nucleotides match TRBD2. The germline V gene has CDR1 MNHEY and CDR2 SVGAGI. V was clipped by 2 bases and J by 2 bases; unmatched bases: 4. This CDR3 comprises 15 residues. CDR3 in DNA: TGTGCCAGCAGTTACGCGGGAGGGGGACCCTACGAGCAGTACTTC. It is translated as CASSYAGGGPYEQYF.

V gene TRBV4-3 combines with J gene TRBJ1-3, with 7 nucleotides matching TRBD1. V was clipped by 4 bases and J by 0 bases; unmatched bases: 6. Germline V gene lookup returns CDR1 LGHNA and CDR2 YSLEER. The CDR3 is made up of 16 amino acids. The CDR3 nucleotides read TGCGCCAGCAGCCGGGATGGGACAGCCTCTGGAAACACCATATATTTT. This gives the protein CASSRDGTASGNTIYF.

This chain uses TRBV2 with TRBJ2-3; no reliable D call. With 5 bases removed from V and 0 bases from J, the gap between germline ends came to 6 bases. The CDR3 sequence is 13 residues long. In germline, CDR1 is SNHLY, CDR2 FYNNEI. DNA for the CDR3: TGTGCCAGCAGTTTGGGTAGCACAGATACGCAGTATTTT. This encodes CASSLGSTDTQYF.

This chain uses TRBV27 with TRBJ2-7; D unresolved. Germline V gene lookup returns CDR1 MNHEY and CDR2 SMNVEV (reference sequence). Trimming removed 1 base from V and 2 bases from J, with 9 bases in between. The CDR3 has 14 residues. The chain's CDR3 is CASSLLAKTYEQYF. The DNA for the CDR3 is TGTGCCAGCAGTTTATTGGCCAAGACCTACGAGCAGTACTTC.

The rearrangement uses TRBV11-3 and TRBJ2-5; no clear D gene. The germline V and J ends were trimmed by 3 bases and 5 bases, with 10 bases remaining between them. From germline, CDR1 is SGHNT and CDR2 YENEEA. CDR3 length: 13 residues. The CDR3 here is CASSFRSMETQYF. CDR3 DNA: TGTGCCAGCAGCTTCCGCTCGATGGAGACCCAGTACTTC.

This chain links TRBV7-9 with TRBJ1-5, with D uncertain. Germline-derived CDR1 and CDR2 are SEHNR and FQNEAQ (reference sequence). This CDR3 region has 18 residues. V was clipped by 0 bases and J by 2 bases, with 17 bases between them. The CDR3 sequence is CASSLALAKEAGNQPQHF. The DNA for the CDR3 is TGTGCCAGCAGCTTAGCGCTTGCTAAGGAGGCGGGCAATCAGCCCCAGCATTTT.

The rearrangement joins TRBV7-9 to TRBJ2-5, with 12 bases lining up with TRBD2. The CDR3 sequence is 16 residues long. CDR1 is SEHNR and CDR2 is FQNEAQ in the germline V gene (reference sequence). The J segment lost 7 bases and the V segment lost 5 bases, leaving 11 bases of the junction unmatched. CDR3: CASSLGLAGPKATQYF. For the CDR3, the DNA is TGTGCCAGCAGCCTCGGACTAGCGGGGCCAAAGGCGACCCAGTACTTC.

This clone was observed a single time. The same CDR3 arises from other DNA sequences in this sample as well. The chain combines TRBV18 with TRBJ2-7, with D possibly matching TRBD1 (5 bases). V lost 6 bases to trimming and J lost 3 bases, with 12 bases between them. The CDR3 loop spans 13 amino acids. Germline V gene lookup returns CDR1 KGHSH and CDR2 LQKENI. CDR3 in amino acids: CASSRDRNYEQYF. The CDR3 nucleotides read TGTGCCAGCTCTCGCGACAGAAACTACGAGCAGTACTTC.

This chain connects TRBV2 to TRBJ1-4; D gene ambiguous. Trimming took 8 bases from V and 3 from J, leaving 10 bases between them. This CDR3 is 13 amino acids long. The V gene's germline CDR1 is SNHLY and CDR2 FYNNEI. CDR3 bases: TGTGCCAGCTGGGCAGCATCTAATGAAAAACTGTTTTTT. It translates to CASWAASNEKLFF.

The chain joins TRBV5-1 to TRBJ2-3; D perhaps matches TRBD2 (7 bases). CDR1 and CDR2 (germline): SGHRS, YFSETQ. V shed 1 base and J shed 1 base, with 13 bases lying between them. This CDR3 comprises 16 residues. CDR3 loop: CASSLWGAGGTDTQYF. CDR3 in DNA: TGCGCCAGCAGCTTGTGGGGGGCGGGAGGCACAGATACGCAGTATTTT.

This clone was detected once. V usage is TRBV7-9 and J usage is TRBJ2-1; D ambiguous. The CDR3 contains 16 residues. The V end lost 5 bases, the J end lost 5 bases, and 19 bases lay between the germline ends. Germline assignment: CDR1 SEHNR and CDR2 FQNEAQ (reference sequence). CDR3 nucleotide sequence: TGTGCCAGCAGCCCGTTGGGCCTAGAGAAGGACAATGAGCAGTTCTTC. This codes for CASSPLGLEKDNEQFF.

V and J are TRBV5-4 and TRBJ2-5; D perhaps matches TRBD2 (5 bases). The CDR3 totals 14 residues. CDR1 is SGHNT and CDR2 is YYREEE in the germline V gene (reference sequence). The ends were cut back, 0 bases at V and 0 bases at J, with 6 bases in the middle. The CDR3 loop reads CASSLGLHQETQYF. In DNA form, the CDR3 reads TGTGCCAGCAGCTTGGGACTACACCAAGAGACCCAGTACTTC.

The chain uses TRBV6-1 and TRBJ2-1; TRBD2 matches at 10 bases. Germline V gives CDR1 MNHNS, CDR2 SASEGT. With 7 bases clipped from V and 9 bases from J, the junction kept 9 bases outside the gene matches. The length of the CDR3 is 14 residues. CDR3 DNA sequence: TGTGCCAGCACAAACCGGCTAGCGGGAGTTGAGCAGTTCTTC. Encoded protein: CASTNRLAGVEQFF.

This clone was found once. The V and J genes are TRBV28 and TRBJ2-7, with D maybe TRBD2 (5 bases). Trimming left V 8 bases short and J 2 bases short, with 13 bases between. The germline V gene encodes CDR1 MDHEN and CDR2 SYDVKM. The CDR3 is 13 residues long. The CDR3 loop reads CASLDIGAYEQYF. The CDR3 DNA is TGTGCCAGCCTCGATATCGGGGCCTACGAGCAGTACTTC.

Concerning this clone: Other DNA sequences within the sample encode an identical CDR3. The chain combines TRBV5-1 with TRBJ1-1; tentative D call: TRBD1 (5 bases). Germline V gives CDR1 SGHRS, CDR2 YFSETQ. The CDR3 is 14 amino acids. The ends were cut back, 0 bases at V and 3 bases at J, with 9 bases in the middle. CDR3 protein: CASSLARGDTEAFF. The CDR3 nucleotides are TGCGCCAGCAGCTTGGCGAGAGGGGACACTGAAGCTTTCTTT.

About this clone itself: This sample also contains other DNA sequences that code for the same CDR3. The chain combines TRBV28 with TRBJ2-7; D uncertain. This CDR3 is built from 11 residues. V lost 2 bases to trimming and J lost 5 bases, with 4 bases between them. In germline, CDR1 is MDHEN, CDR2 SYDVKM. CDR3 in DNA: TGTGCCAGCAGTTTACGGCACGAGCAGTACTTC. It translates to CASSLRHEQYF.

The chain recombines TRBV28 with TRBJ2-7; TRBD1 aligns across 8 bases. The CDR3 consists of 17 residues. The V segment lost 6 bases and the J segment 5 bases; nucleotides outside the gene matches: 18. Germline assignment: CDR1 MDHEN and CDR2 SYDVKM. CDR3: CASSLTPDRGFPHEQYF. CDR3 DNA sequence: TGTGCCAGCAGCCTTACCCCCGACAGGGGATTTCCTCACGAGCAGTACTTC.

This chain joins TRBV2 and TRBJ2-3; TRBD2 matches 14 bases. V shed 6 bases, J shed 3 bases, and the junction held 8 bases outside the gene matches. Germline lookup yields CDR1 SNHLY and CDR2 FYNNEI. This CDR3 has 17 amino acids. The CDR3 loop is CASSKRGTSGSTDTQYF. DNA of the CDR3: TGTGCCAGCAGCAAAAGGGGGACTAGCGGGAGTACAGATACGCAGTATTTT.

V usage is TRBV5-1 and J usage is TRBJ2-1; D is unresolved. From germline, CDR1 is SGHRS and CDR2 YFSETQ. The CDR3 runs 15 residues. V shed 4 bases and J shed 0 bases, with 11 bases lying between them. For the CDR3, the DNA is TGCGCCAGCAGCGATATATCCGGCTCCTACAATGAGCAGTTCTTC. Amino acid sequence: CASSDISGSYNEQFF.

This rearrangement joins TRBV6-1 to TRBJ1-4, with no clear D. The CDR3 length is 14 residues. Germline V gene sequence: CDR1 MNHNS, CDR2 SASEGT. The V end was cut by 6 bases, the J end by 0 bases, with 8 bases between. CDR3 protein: CASRRAATNEKLFF. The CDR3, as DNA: TGTGCCAGCAGGCGGGCTGCAACTAATGAAAAACTGTTTTTT.

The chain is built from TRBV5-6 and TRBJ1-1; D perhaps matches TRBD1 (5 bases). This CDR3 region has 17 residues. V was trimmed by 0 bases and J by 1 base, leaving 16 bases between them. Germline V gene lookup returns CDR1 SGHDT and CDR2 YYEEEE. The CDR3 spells CASSLVAGTGRNTEAFF. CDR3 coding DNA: TGTGCCAGCAGCTTGGTGGCAGGGACCGGGCGGAACACTGAAGCTTTCTTT.

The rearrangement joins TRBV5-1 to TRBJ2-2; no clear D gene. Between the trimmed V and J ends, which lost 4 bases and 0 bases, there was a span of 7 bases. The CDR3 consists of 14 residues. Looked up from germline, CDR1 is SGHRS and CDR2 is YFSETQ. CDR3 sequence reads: CASSPYANTGELFF. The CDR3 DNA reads TGCGCCAGCAGCCCTTACGCGAACACCGGGGAGCTGTTTTTT.